This TCR beta chain was captured by sequencing in a study of preoperative IRX-2 immunotherapy in early breast cancer. The CDR3 has 16 amino acids. V was cut by 6 bases and J by 0 bases, with 15 bases left in between. Germline CDR1 reads MDHEN; CDR2 reads SYDVKM. Sequencing was performed with immunoSEQ multiplex PCR; in TCRdb, only in-frame clones are kept and a portion is missing. There are around 39,000 clones in the sample; less than 95% occur only once, and around 1.7% lies in the top ten. The treatment here: preoperative locoregional IRX-2 cytokine immunotherapy. Samples came from a phase Ib trial of preoperative locoregional IRX-2 cytokine immunotherapy.

This clonotype originated in a human donor with breast cancer. Specimen: tumor tissue, collected after IRX-2 immunotherapy. The genes are TRBV28 and TRBJ2-1; no reliable D call. CDR3: CASSIPGFSSYNEQFF. CDR3 bases: TGTGCCAGCAGCATCCCTGGCTTCAGCTCCTACAATGAGCAGTTCTTC. The full variable domain, rest sourced from reference TRBV28 and TRBJ2-1, is DVKVTQSSRYLVKRTGEKVFLECVQDMDHENMFWYRQDPGLGLRLIYFSYDVKMKEKGDIPEGYSVSREKKERFSLILESASTNQTSMYLCASSIPGFSSYNEQFFGPGTRLTVL.